This T cell receptor (beta chain) derives from a study of T cells in Graves' hyperthyroidism and ophthalmopathy (dated by TCRdb to between 2018 and 2021). Describing the broader study: Peripheral blood was collected at initial diagnosis, before any treatment. The study also compared thyroid tissue and blood T-cell repertoires from a handful of Graves' hyperthyroidism patients. TCR V-J signatures able to tell the groups apart were searched for in a discovery cohort of 100 patients, of whom around 42 had Graves' ophthalmopathy and roughly 57 had stable Graves' hyperthyroidism. An independent validation cohort of under 20 hyperthyroidism patients and some 15 patients who later progressed to ophthalmopathy tested prospective prediction of ophthalmopathy. Once sampling was done, hyperthyroidism patients were given methimazole at a starting dose of 30 mg daily, whereas ophthalmopathy patients were given high-dose intravenous methylprednisolone. For training and testing, the 100 or so patients in the discovery cohort were randomly divided in a 7:3 ratio. According to the paper, TCR Vbeta CDR3 sequencing was carried out on 135 peripheral blood samples, which came from 40 to 45 ophthalmopathy, 75 or so hyperthyroidism and roughly 17 progressor patients.

General study outcomes and caveats: Sample size was not statistically predetermined, and investigators were not blinded to group allocation. A model built on a 13 V-J signature distinguished ophthalmopathy from stable hyperthyroidism, reaching about 88% sensitivity and about 81% specificity in cross-validation and 80%/75% in testing. During validation, the model predicted progression to ophthalmopathy a median of around 7 months ahead of onset, with almost 71% sensitivity and around 73% specificity. Most expanded thyroid clonotypes (frequency above 0.001) were also found in blood, which suggests that blood repertoires may mirror thyroid immune responses.

Graves' hyperthyroidism was defined as stable when no progression to ophthalmopathy occurred over 18 months of follow-up. Hyperthyroidism patients were newly diagnosed, had a disease duration of under 2 months, and were aged 18 to 65 years. Any patient with an uncontrolled infection, another autoimmune disease, pregnancy or lactation was excluded. Diagnoses relied on clinical symptoms, serum thyroxine and TRAb, thyroid ultrasound and orbital computed tomography. Ficoll-Paque density gradient centrifugation was used to isolate PBMCs from about 10 ml of fresh peripheral blood. Total RNA was extracted using Trizol reagent, and RNA quality was assessed on an Agilent 2100 Bioanalyzer. As regards this clonotype: Its recognized antigen is unknown. No quality values exist for individual bases; no much larger clone is one base distant.

From its cysteine to its phenylalanine, the CDR3 spans 16 amino acids. This entry keeps only the CDR3 DNA: 48 bases, framed from base 1. Trimming accounts for 0 bases at V and 2 bases at J, while the number of junction bases matched to no gene is 4. For CDR1 and CDR2, the germline V gene (reference sequence) lists DFQATT and SNEGSKA. The TCR beta CDR3 regions were amplified from RNA transcripts. A first-round RT-PCR of the TCR CDR3 used the HTBI primer set with the Qiagen OneStep RT-PCR kit. Libraries were constructed in a second round of multiplex PCR, after which size selection and purification were carried out. Sequencing of the libraries was done on an Illumina HiSeq2000 using paired-end 100 bp reads. Regarding the original processing steps: SOAPnuke was used to process the raw data, removing reads that contained adapters or uncalled bases, had a mean Phred below 15, or lacked an exact match to the constant primer or identifier. High-quality paired reads were merged with COPE v1.2.5, and unique nucleotide sequences were defined as clonotypes. Clonotypes were aligned to IMGT TRBV, TRBD and TRBJ reference segments using MiTCR v1.1. The analysis was restricted to V-J combinations with a frequency above 0.0001, which together covered 98% to 99.2% of the repertoires. A TCS score was defined as the ratio between F50 (clonal expansion) and ExV (chaos), using BLOSUM62-based TCRdist between CDR3 peptides within each V-J. Welch's t-statistics and random forest reduced 500 to 550 V-J features to 13, which were used in a naive Bayes classifier (R e1071). TCRdb's own reprocessing of the public reads used fastp at Q25 and MiXCR and kept productive beta chains. When rows share a CDR3 protein, they turn into one entry using the most common DNA and genes. TCRdb, rather than the study authors, made the V and J calls. Within this sample are more than 550,000 distinct CDR3 sequences, with roughly 17% of them counted one time only. Roughly 15% of the sample belongs to the ten largest clones.

The TCR was taken from a man between 45 and 60 years old with Graves' hyperthyroidism. The receptor chain draws on TRBV20-1 and TRBJ2-3, and 11 junctional nucleotides match TRBD2. What was sequenced was blood. The CDR3 is CSAREIAGGSTDTQYF. The nucleotide sequence is given as TGCAGTGCTAGAGAGATAGCGGGGGGGTCCACAGATACGCAGTATTTT.